A single sample gave rise to the 31 T cell receptor beta chains below, sequenced in a study of beta chain features in type 1 diabetes. Reverse transcribing all isolated RNA meant expressed TCRB transcripts were sequenced. Assay: immunoSEQ multiplex PCR; the TCRdb copy retains only in-frame clones and omits some. The sample carries fewer than 550,000 clones, approximately 10% recorded once. Sequencing used naive CD4+ T cells from blood. Receptor source: a woman aged 18-29 years in good health.

This clone was seen a handful of times. The chain uses TRBV6-5 and TRBJ2-6; D is uncertain. The germline gives CDR1 MNHEY, CDR2 SVGAGI. The CDR3 length is 14 residues. With 6 bases removed from V and 4 bases from J, the gap between germline ends came to 10 bases. The CDR3 spells CASRQATGANVLTF. The CDR3 coding sequence is TGTGCCAGCAGGCAGGCTACCGGGGCCAACGTCCTGACTTTC.

In its sample, this clone was seen a few times. The chain links TRBV25-1 to TRBJ2-3; D gene uncertain. The germline V and J ends were trimmed by 2 bases and 0 bases, with 9 bases remaining between them. Germline CDR1 reads MGHDK; CDR2 reads SYGVNS. The CDR3 consists of 15 residues. The CDR3 spells CASSEIGDSTDTQYF. CDR3 bases: TGTGCCAGCAGTGAAATAGGTGACAGCACAGATACGCAGTATTTT.

This clone turned up a few times. This chain joins TRBV14 and TRBJ2-5; TRBD1 is a possible D gene (5 bases). V dropped 1 base and J dropped 5 bases, with 17 bases sitting between them. The CDR3 is made up of 16 amino acids. Germline V gene data show CDR1 as SGHDN and CDR2 as FVKESK. This chain's CDR3 is CASSQVGRVAQETQYF. The CDR3 nucleotides read TGTGCCAGCAGCCAAGTGGGCAGGGTGGCCCAGGAGACCCAGTACTTC.

This clone was counted between two and nine times. For the CDR3, the DNA is TGTGCCATCAGTGAGTATGCGGGTAGGAGCTCCTACAATGAGCAGTTCTTC. Translated: CAISEYAGRSSYNEQFF. V and J are TRBV10-3 and TRBJ2-1; tentatively, D is TRBD2 (5 bases). The V and J ends lost 1 base and 0 bases respectively, with 13 bases between them. The CDR3 sequence is 17 residues long. CDR1 is ENHRY, CDR2 SYGVKD, per germline.

The gene calls are TRBV7-2 and TRBJ2-1, with 9 bases identical to TRBD2. Trimming took 5 bases from V and 8 from J; bases not matched to a gene: 7. The CDR3 extends over 14 amino acids. Germline CDR1 SGHTA, CDR2 FQGNSA. The CDR3 sequence: CASSRYSGSDEQFF. CDR3 in DNA: TGTGCCAGCAGCCGATATAGCGGGAGTGATGAGCAGTTCTTC.

The table lists this clone with a few counts. This chain links TRBV28 with TRBJ1-1; 7 bases fit TRBD1. V dropped 5 bases and J dropped 4; count of bases not matched to a gene: 4. The germline V gene encodes CDR1 MDHEN and CDR2 SYDVKM. The CDR3 totals 13 residues. The CDR3 nucleotides read TGTGCCAGCAGTCTGACAGGGATCACTGAAGCTTTCTTT. Amino acid sequence: CASSLTGITEAFF.

This chain uses TRBV4-2 with TRBJ2-3; TRBD2 aligns across 12 bases. With V trimmed by 3 bases and J by 4 bases, 5 bases remained unmatched. The CDR3 length is 16 residues. CDR1 and CDR2 from the germline V gene are LGHNA and YNFKEQ. CDR3: CASSHTGTSGSDTQYF. Here the CDR3 DNA reads TGTGCCAGCAGCCATACCGGGACTAGCGGGTCAGATACGCAGTATTTT.

This clone was found a few times. The rearrangement uses TRBV30 and TRBJ1-1, with 8 positions matching TRBD1. J lost 4 bases, V lost 3 bases, and 7 bases had no gene match. The CDR3 loop spans 14 amino acids. CDR1 and CDR2 from the germline V gene are GTSNPN and SVGIG (reference sequence). For the CDR3, the DNA is TGTGCCTGGAGCCACCCCGACAGGGGCACTGAAGCTTTCTTT. Translating gives CAWSHPDRGTEAFF.

The sample holds a few counts of this clone. V usage is TRBV5-4 and J usage is TRBJ1-1, with D perhaps matching TRBD1 (5 bases). CDR1 and CDR2 (germline): SGHNT, YYREEE (reference sequence). The length of the CDR3 is 16 residues. Trimming left V 4 bases short and J 1 base short, with 17 bases between. The CDR3: CASSLRRGGANTEAFF. In DNA form, the CDR3 reads TGTGCCAGCAGCCTACGAAGAGGCGGGGCGAACACTGAAGCTTTCTTT.

This clone came up a few times. The genes are TRBV29-1 and TRBJ2-5; no clear D. The closer fit of TRBJ2-7 to the DNA end suggests the J call may be wrong. Germline CDR1 and CDR2: SQVTM and ANQGSEA. CDR3 size: 11 residues. The CDR3, as DNA: TGCAGCGTTTCCGATCAGAACGAGCAGTACTTC. It yields the protein CSVSDQNEQYF.

The chain combines TRBV7-9 with TRBJ2-5; D unresolved. The germline V gene encodes CDR1 SEHNR and CDR2 FQNEAQ (reference sequence). The CDR3 length is 16 residues. Trimming took 5 bases from V and 0 from J, leaving 16 bases between them. CDR3 in amino acids: CASSPVPSWDQETQYF. Here the CDR3 DNA reads TGTGCCAGCAGCCCGGTCCCCTCCTGGGACCAAGAGACCCAGTACTTC.

The V call is TRBV29-1, the J call TRBJ2-7, with a weak D call TRBD1 (6 bases). V lost 4 bases and J 1 base, leaving 17 bases between the germline ends. Germline CDR1 and CDR2: SQVTM and ANQGSEA. CDR3 length equals 15 residues. DNA for the CDR3: TGCAGCGTTGCGTTAGGGGGTTCGCAATCCTACGAGCAGTACGTC. Residues: CSVALGGSQSYEQYV.

This clone was counted only a few times. The chain combines TRBV11-2 with TRBJ2-5; the D gene is possibly TRBD2 (6 bases). The germline V gene has CDR1 SGHAT and CDR2 FQNNGV. The CDR3 spans 14 residues. Trimming stripped 5 bases from V and 5 bases from J, with 15 bases between. The CDR3: CASSDSGRAETQYF. In DNA, the CDR3 is TGTGCCAGCAGCGATAGCGGTCGCGCGGAGACCCAGTACTTC.

This clone showed up just a few times. V usage is TRBV7-2 and J usage is TRBJ2-3, with 7 bases aligning to TRBD2. Germline loops: CDR1 SGHTA, CDR2 FQGNSA. J lost 6 bases, V lost 7 bases, and 13 bases had no gene match. The CDR3 sequence is 15 residues long. The CDR3 DNA follows: TGTGCCAGCACTGGGGGGGAATTGTTGTCGGATACGCAGTATTTT. Translated, it gives CASTGGELLSDTQYF.

The V gene is TRBV7-9, the J gene TRBJ1-5; D is undetermined. The CDR3 loop spans 13 amino acids. Looked up from germline, CDR1 is SEHNR and CDR2 is FQNEAQ (reference sequence). V dropped 1 base and J dropped 11 bases, with 12 bases sitting between them. Here the CDR3 DNA reads TGTGCCAGCAGCTTAGAGGGAAGTTCAGCCCAGCATTTT. Translation gives CASSLEGSSAQHF.

In this sample, this clone turned up a few times. Written as DNA, the CDR3 is TGTGCCAGCAGCTCTGGGACGGTGAAAGACTACGAGCAGTACTTC. It is translated as CASSSGTVKDYEQYF. The rearrangement joins TRBV7-9 to TRBJ2-7; D may correspond to TRBD1 or TRBD2 (5 bases each). CDR1 is SEHNR and CDR2 is FQNEAQ in the germline V gene (reference sequence). V lost 4 bases, J lost 3 bases, and 16 bases lay in between. This CDR3 is 15 amino acids long.

The chain combines TRBV29-1 with TRBJ2-3; 7 bases are a match to TRBD1. The V and J ends lost 4 bases and 0 bases, in that order; junction bases with no gene match: 1. Germline V gives CDR1 SQVTM, CDR2 ANQGSEA. CDR3 length: 13 amino acids. CDR3 DNA sequence: TGCAGCGTTGTCAGGGGGAGCACAGATACGCAGTATTTT. Translated, it gives CSVVRGSTDTQYF.

This sequence joins TRBV5-5 and TRBJ2-7; D call uncertain. Deletions cut 7 bases from V and 0 bases from J, with 20 bases between. CDR1 is SGHKS and CDR2 is YYEKEE in the germline V gene (reference sequence). This CDR3 spans 16 amino acids. The chain's CDR3 is CASLGRNPYSSYEQYF. DNA of the CDR3: TGTGCCAGCTTGGGCAGAAACCCTTATAGCTCCTACGAGCAGTACTTC.

This clone was counted only a few times. V gene TRBV7-2 combines with J gene TRBJ1-1; maybe TRBD1 (6 bases). CDR3 length equals 14 residues. V lost 3 bases, J lost 1 base, and 9 bases lay in between. Germline CDR1 is SGHTA and CDR2 is FQGNSA. CDR3 in DNA: TGTGCCAGCAGCTTGGACAGCCAGAACACTGAAGCTTTCTTT. This sequence encodes CASSLDSQNTEAFF.

This clone was picked up a small number of times. CDR3 DNA sequence: TGTGCCATCAGTGAGGGCACTGAAGCTTTCTTT. As protein: CAISEGTEAFF. The V call is TRBV10-3, the J call TRBJ1-1; D is undetermined. Trimming took 2 bases from V and 4 from J, leaving 2 bases between them. CDR1 is ENHRY and CDR2 is SYGVKD in the germline V gene. The CDR3 sequence is 11 residues long.

The chain carries TRBV7-9 and TRBJ1-1; D ambiguous. The V gene's germline CDR1 is SEHNR and CDR2 FQNEAQ (reference sequence). This CDR3 comprises 13 residues. Trimming removed 5 bases from V and 4 bases from J, with 11 bases in between. The CDR3 nucleotides are TGTGCCAGCAGCCCCCCAGTGGGCACTGAAGCTTTCTTT. Its protein is CASSPPVGTEAFF.

The CDR3 nucleotides read TGTGCCAGCAGCTTTGAGCCAGGGAACTACGAGCAGTACTTC. It is translated as CASSFEPGNYEQYF. The gene calls are TRBV5-4 and TRBJ2-7; weak D call: TRBD1 (5 bases). In germline, CDR1 is SGHNT, CDR2 YYREEE (reference sequence). Trimming pared 2 bases from V and 3 bases from J, leaving 12 bases between. CDR3 length: 14 amino acids.

This clone was seen repeatedly, ten times or more. V and J are TRBV14 and TRBJ2-1, with TRBD2 matching 11 bases. In germline, CDR1 is SGHDN, CDR2 FVKESK. CDR3 length: 15 residues. The V segment lost 2 bases and the J segment 5 bases; nucleotides outside the gene matches: 2. The CDR3 spells CASSQTSGSHNEQFF. The CDR3, as DNA: TGTGCCAGCAGCCAAACTAGCGGGAGCCACAATGAGCAGTTCTTC. The whole variable domain, remainder taken from reference TRBV14 and TRBJ2-1, is EAGVTQFPSHSVIEKGQTVTLRCDPISGHDNLYWYRRVMGKEIKFLLHFVKESKQDESGMPNNRFLAERTGGTYSTLKVQPAELEDSGVYFCASSQTSGSHNEQFFGPGTRLTVL.

This clone has a handful of counts. The chain uses TRBV2 and TRBJ2-1; D may be TRBD2 (6 bases). This CDR3 is 16 amino acids long. CDR1 and CDR2 (germline): SNHLY, FYNNEI. V gave up 7 bases and J gave up 2 bases, with 18 bases separating them. As DNA, the CDR3 is TGTGCCAGCACCACCCTTCCCGGGGGTACCTACAATGAGCAGTTCTTC. Translating gives CASTTLPGGTYNEQFF.

The table lists this clone with a few counts. The genes are TRBV14 and TRBJ2-1; D may be TRBD1 (7 bases). CDR1 is SGHDN and CDR2 is FVKESK in the germline V gene. V dropped 2 bases and J dropped 0 bases, with 14 bases sitting between them. The CDR3 consists of 17 residues. The CDR3 protein is CASSQRQGLSSYNEQFF. Here the CDR3 DNA reads TGTGCCAGCAGCCAAAGACAGGGACTTAGCTCCTACAATGAGCAGTTCTTC.

The J gene is TRBJ1-1, the V gene TRBV6-6; D perhaps matches TRBD1 (6 bases). Trimming pared 6 bases from V and 3 bases from J, leaving 14 bases between. This CDR3 has 14 residues. The germline CDR1 and CDR2 sequences are MNHNY and SVGAGI (reference sequence). The chain's CDR3 is CASRYRVTDTEAFF. The CDR3 DNA reads as TGTGCCAGCAGGTACAGGGTTACGGACACTGAAGCTTTCTTT.

In its sample, this clone was seen a few times. This chain links TRBV5-1 with TRBJ1-2; D is unclear. V was pared by 0 bases and J by 5 bases, with 14 bases between. Germline assignment: CDR1 SGHRS and CDR2 YFSETQ. CDR3 size: 15 residues. Here the CDR3 reads CASSLAKDGLYGYTF. CDR3 coding DNA: TGCGCCAGCAGCTTGGCGAAGGATGGGTTGTATGGCTACACCTTC.

The J gene is TRBJ2-4, the V gene TRBV28; D uncertain. In germline, CDR1 is MDHEN, CDR2 SYDVKM. This CDR3 has 15 residues. The V end was cut by 1 base, the J end by 0 bases, with 7 bases between. The CDR3 is CASSLLAAAKNIQYF. CDR3 DNA sequence: TGTGCCAGCAGTTTATTGGCAGCAGCCAAAAACATTCAGTACTTC.

The V gene is TRBV7-2, the J gene TRBJ2-5; D uncertain. Germline V gene data show CDR1 as SGHTA and CDR2 as FQGNSA. The CDR3 sequence is 14 residues long. With 2 bases removed from V and 5 bases from J, the gap between germline ends came to 12 bases. This CDR3 reads CASSLRRLHETQYF. The CDR3 coding sequence is TGTGCCAGCAGCTTACGGCGGCTACATGAGACCCAGTACTTC.

The chain links TRBV2 to TRBJ2-1; TRBD2 matches 7 bases. V shed 2 bases, J shed 2 bases, and the junction held 6 bases outside the gene matches. This CDR3 comprises 16 residues. Looked up from germline, CDR1 is SNHLY and CDR2 is FYNNEI. For the CDR3, the DNA is TGTGCCAGCAGTGAATCTCTAGCGGTAACCTACAATGAGCAGTTCTTC. It yields the protein CASSESLAVTYNEQFF.

This clone turned up a few times. The chain uses TRBV2 and TRBJ2-3, with 8 positions matching TRBD2. V lost 5 bases, J lost 7 bases, and 8 bases stayed unmatched. The CDR3 loop spans 14 amino acids. The germline V gene encodes CDR1 SNHLY and CDR2 FYNNEI. CDR3 coding DNA: TGTGCCAGCAGTATCGGGGGACTAGGGTATACGCAGTATTTT. It is translated as CASSIGGLGYTQYF.